This TCR beta chain was observed in a study of blood T cell repertoires in COVID-19. Only in-frame clones appear in the TCRdb table, and some are missing; sequencing was by immunoSEQ multiplex PCR. Counted here are 60,000 or so clones, roughly 71% occurring once; the ten biggest clones make up 25% to 30%. CDR1 is LGHNA and CDR2 is YSLEER in the germline V gene. The CDR3 runs 17 residues. The junction had 3 bases not matched to a gene; V was cut back by 0 bases and J by 2 bases. The genes are TRBV4-3 and TRBJ2-2, with 10 positions matching TRBD2. The clonotype originates from a woman of 80 years or more with acute or convalescent COVID-19. Sequencing was performed on peripheral blood. The CDR3 protein is CASSQDSSGSNTGELFF. The CDR3 DNA reads as TGCGCCAGCAGCCAAGATTCTAGCGGGAGTAACACCGGGGAGCTGTTTTTT.